Below are 31 T cell receptor beta chains sequenced from a single sample in a study of blood T cell repertoires in COVID-19. Profiling relied on immunoSEQ multiplex PCR, and the TCRdb table lists in-frame clones only, not all of them. The profile shows roughly 140,000 clones, more than 80% of them singletons. Sequenced input: peripheral blood. The source is a woman aged 55-70 years with active COVID-19.

The V gene is TRBV5-1, the J gene TRBJ2-4; tentatively, D is TRBD2 (6 bases). CDR3 length: 14 amino acids. The germline V gene encodes CDR1 SGHRS and CDR2 YFSETQ. The V and J ends lost 0 bases and 8 bases respectively, with 12 bases between them. The chain's CDR3 is CASSLVGGLDIQYF. The CDR3 DNA follows: TGCGCCAGCAGCTTGGTGGGGGGATTGGACATTCAGTACTTC. Variable domain in full (rest from reference TRBV5-1 and TRBJ2-4): KAGVTQTPRYLIKTRGQQVTLSCSPISGHRSVSWYQQTPGQGLQFLFEYFSETQRNKGNFPGRFSGRQFSNSRSEMNVSTLELGDSALYLCASSLVGGLDIQYFGAGTRLSVL.

This chain links TRBV3-1 (or the pseudogene TRBV3-2) with TRBJ2-2, with 9 bases lining up with TRBD1. The CDR3 contains 16 residues. The V segment lost 4 bases and the J segment 5 bases; nucleotides outside the gene matches: 8. Per the germline V gene, CDR1 is LGHDT and CDR2 is YNNKEL (reference sequence). CDR3 amino acids: CASSPPDRGGTGELFF. In DNA form, the CDR3 reads TGTGCCAGCAGCCCGCCGGACAGGGGCGGGACCGGGGAGCTGTTTTTT.

The chain joins TRBV12-3 or TRBV12-4 to TRBJ2-3, with 9 bases that match TRBD2. V shed 1 base, J shed 12 bases, and the junction held 5 bases outside the gene matches. CDR3 length equals 13 residues. CDR3 protein: CASSLVAGGPQYF. The CDR3 nucleotides read TGTGCCAGCAGTTTAGTGGCGGGAGGGCCTCAGTATTTT.

The J gene is TRBJ1-4, the V gene TRBV4-3, with 9 positions matching TRBD1. Looked up from germline, CDR1 is LGHNA and CDR2 is YSLEER. This CDR3 is 17 amino acids long. The J segment lost 2 bases and the V segment lost 1 base, leaving 5 bases of the junction unmatched. The CDR3 loop is CASSQGTGAVTNEKLFF. The CDR3 bases are TGCGCCAGCAGCCAAGGGACAGGGGCCGTTACTAATGAAAAACTGTTTTTT.

The V and J genes are TRBV6-5 and TRBJ2-7; possibly TRBD2 for D (6 bases). The CDR3 extends over 15 amino acids. V was cut by 2 bases and J by 2 bases, with 13 bases left in between. Germline V gives CDR1 MNHEY, CDR2 SVGAGI. For the CDR3, the DNA is TGTGCCAGCAGTTACCTGGCTAGCGACACCTACGAGCAGTACTTC. Protein sequence: CASSYLASDTYEQYF.

The rearrangement uses TRBV25-1 and TRBJ2-3, with D perhaps matching TRBD2 (5 bases). Germline V CDR1 and CDR2: MGHDK, SYGVNS. The CDR3 has 14 residues. V was pared by 5 bases and J by 2 bases, with 11 bases between. CDR3 residues: CASSLASITDTQYF. CDR3 bases: TGTGCCAGCAGTCTCGCTAGCATCACAGATACGCAGTATTTT. Combining the CDR3 with reference TRBV25-1 and TRBJ2-3 gives the whole variable domain EADIYQTPRYLVIGTGKKITLECSQTMGHDKMYWYQQDPGMELHLIHYSYGVNSTEKGDLSSESTVSRIRTEHFPLTLESARPSHTSQYLCASSLASITDTQYFGPGTRLTVL.

The rearrangement links TRBV11-2 to TRBJ2-2, with 10 positions matching TRBD1. The germline gives CDR1 SGHAT, CDR2 FQNNGV. CDR3 length: 15 amino acids. The junction had 4 bases not matched to a gene; V was cut back by 4 bases and J by 5 bases. CDR3 protein: CASSSRTGGTGELFF. The CDR3, as DNA: TGTGCCAGCAGCTCCCGGACAGGGGGTACCGGGGAGCTGTTTTTT.

The table lists this clone with a few counts. This chain joins TRBV28 and TRBJ1-1; D ambiguous. Trimming removed 2 bases at V and 1 base at J, with 8 bases between. The CDR3 covers 14 residues. Germline assignment: CDR1 MDHEN and CDR2 SYDVKM. Here the CDR3 DNA reads TGTGCCAGCAGTTTACTCCTCCCGAACACTGAAGCTTTCTTT. Translation gives CASSLLLPNTEAFF.

The rearrangement joins TRBV9 to TRBJ2-7, with TRBD1 matching 7 bases. CDR3 length: 14 residues. J gave up 1 base and V 3 bases, and 4 bases lay outside the gene matches. Germline V CDR1 and CDR2: SGDLS, YYNGEE. The CDR3 DNA follows: TGTGCCAGCAGCGCTTGGGACAGTTCCTACGAGCAGTACTTC. Translated: CASSAWDSSYEQYF. Supplemented by reference TRBV9 and TRBJ2-7, the full variable domain reads DSGVTQTPKHLITATGQRVTLRCSPRSGDLSVYWYQQSLDQGLQFLIQYYNGEERAKGNILERFSAQQFPDLHSELNLSSLELGDSALYFCASSAWDSSYEQYFGPGTRLTVT.

V is TRBV15 and J is TRBJ1-1, with TRBD1 matching over 7 bases. The CDR3 runs to 12 residues. The germline V gene encodes CDR1 LNHNV and CDR2 YYDKDF (reference sequence). The J segment lost 1 base and the V segment lost 8 bases, leaving 1 base of the junction unmatched. DNA for the CDR3: TGTGCCACCGGGACAGCGAACACTGAAGCTTTCTTT. It specifies CATGTANTEAFF.

The chain recombines TRBV21-1 with TRBJ1-2. TRBV21-1 counts as a pseudogene. This CDR3 spans 11 amino acids. In DNA, the CDR3 is TGTGCCAGCAGCACGGGGAACCCCTACACCTTC. It yields the protein CASSTGNPYTF.

The chain has TRBV5-1 and TRBJ2-3, with D maybe TRBD2 (5 bases). V dropped 4 bases and J dropped 1 base, with 19 bases sitting between them. The CDR3 covers 17 residues. CDR1 and CDR2 from the germline V gene are SGHRS and YFSETQ. CDR3 sequence: CASSAYPGVKGTDTQYF. DNA for the CDR3: TGCGCCAGCAGCGCCTATCCCGGGGTCAAGGGCACAGATACGCAGTATTTT.

The chain has TRBV24-1 and TRBJ2-5, with 7 bases lining up with TRBD2. The CDR3 has 15 amino acids. Per the germline V gene, CDR1 is KGHDR and CDR2 is SFDVKD. Trimming cost V 3 bases and J 0 bases; bases outside gene matches: 3. Written as DNA, the CDR3 is TGTGCCACCAGTGATACCCTAGCGGACCAAGAGACCCAGTACTTC. This codes for CATSDTLADQETQYF.

V and J are TRBV2 and TRBJ2-5, with a tentative D call TRBD2 (5 bases). Germline V gene sequence: CDR1 SNHLY, CDR2 FYNNEI. CDR3 size: 11 residues. Deletions cut 7 bases from V and 4 bases from J, with 7 bases between. This chain's CDR3 is CASTLGETQYF. CDR3 DNA sequence: TGTGCCAGCACACTAGGAGAGACCCAGTACTTC.

The chain carries TRBV10-2 and TRBJ1-1, with D unclear. V lost 3 bases and J lost 4, with 9 bases in between. The CDR3 totals 13 residues. Germline assignment: CDR1 WSHSY and CDR2 SAAADI. The CDR3 coding sequence is TGCGCCAGCAGTGACAGGCCCGGCACTGAAGCTTTCTTT. Translating gives CASSDRPGTEAFF.

This clone was counted between two and nine times. V usage is TRBV7-8 and J usage is TRBJ2-2; 9 nucleotides agree with TRBD1. The trim removed 5 bases at V and 5 bases at J, leaving 6 bases unmatched. Germline CDR1 is SGHVS and CDR2 is FQNEAQ. The CDR3 has 15 residues. For the CDR3, the DNA is TGTGCCAGCAGCCCACAGGGGGCGGGGACCGGGGAGCTGTTTTTT. Amino acids: CASSPQGAGTGELFF.

This chain connects TRBV9 to TRBJ1-1; no clear D gene. This CDR3 comprises 12 residues. Germline assignment: CDR1 SGDLS and CDR2 YYNGEE. Trimming took 0 bases from V and 5 from J, leaving 5 bases between them. The DNA of the CDR3 is TGTGCCAGCAGCGTAGGAGGGACTGAAGCTTTCTTT. Amino acid sequence: CASSVGGTEAFF.

J is TRBJ2-7 and V is TRBV7-8; 14 nucleotides agree with TRBD2. Germline V CDR1 and CDR2: SGHVS, FQNEAQ. There are 16 residues in the CDR3. The V segment lost 4 bases and the J segment 2 bases; nucleotides outside the gene matches: 4. The CDR3 nucleotides are TGTGCCAGCAGCTGGGGACTAGCGGGAGACCCCTACGAGCAGTACTTC. Translation gives CASSWGLAGDPYEQYF.

This clone was picked up a small number of times. The chain employs TRBV28 and TRBJ2-7; D perhaps matches TRBD2 (7 bases). Trimming shortened V by 4 bases and J by 4 bases, and 17 bases separated the two germline ends. The CDR3 runs to 15 residues. Germline V gene data show CDR1 as MDHEN and CDR2 as SYDVKM. The CDR3 DNA sequence: TGTGCCAGCAGTTGGGACTCGGGGGGCGCATACGAGCAGTACTTC. Translated: CASSWDSGGAYEQYF. The entire variable domain, with the rest obtained from reference TRBV28 and TRBJ2-7, is as follows: DVKVTQSSRYLVKRTGEKVFLECVQDMDHENMFWYRQDPGLGLRLIYFSYDVKMKEKGDIPEGYSVSREKKERFSLILESASTNQTSMYLCASSWDSGGAYEQYFGPGTRLTVT.

This clone was recorded a few times. The chain is built from TRBV7-9 and TRBJ1-2, with 8 bases fitting TRBD1. The germline V gene encodes CDR1 SEHNR and CDR2 FQNEAQ (reference sequence). Trimming cost V 2 bases and J 3 bases; bases outside gene matches: 2. This CDR3 has 14 residues. The CDR3 region is CASSLNRGDYGYTF. The CDR3 DNA sequence: TGTGCCAGCAGCTTAAACAGGGGGGACTATGGCTACACCTTC.

This sequence joins TRBV6-6 and TRBJ1-6; D might be TRBD1 (5 bases). Trimming cost V 8 bases and J 9 bases, with 14 bases left between them. Germline V gives CDR1 MNHNY, CDR2 SVGAGI (reference sequence). The CDR3 has 13 residues. CDR3 protein: CASADGGGSPLHF. The CDR3 nucleotides read TGTGCCAGCGCCGACGGGGGGGGTTCACCCCTCCACTTT.

This clone was picked up one time. The J gene is TRBJ2-7, the V gene TRBV5-5; TRBD1 matches 7 bases. Germline CDR1 reads SGHKS; CDR2 reads YYEKEE (reference sequence). CDR3 length: 16 residues. The junction had 11 bases not matched to a gene; V was cut back by 1 base and J by 4 bases. CDR3 region: CASSLFAQGPRYEQYF. CDR3 bases: TGTGCCAGCAGCTTGTTCGCACAGGGGCCTCGGTACGAGCAGTACTTC.

There are a few counts of this clone. The J gene is TRBJ1-2, the V gene TRBV21-1; the table gives TRBD1 as D, unverified against the DNA. TRBV21-1 is a pseudogene. The CDR3 is 13 amino acids. The chain's CDR3 is CASVKGSDYGYTF. Written as DNA, the CDR3 is TGTGCCAGCGTAAAGGGGTCTGACTATGGCTACACCTTC.

V is TRBV6-1 and J is TRBJ1-1, with D tentatively TRBD1 (5 bases). This CDR3 region has 14 residues. Germline V CDR1 and CDR2: MNHNS, SASEGT. Trimming cost V 3 bases and J 5 bases, with 13 bases left between them. The CDR3 loop reads CASSEEVGGTEAFF. CDR3 nucleotides: TGTGCCAGCAGTGAGGAAGTTGGGGGGACTGAAGCTTTCTTT.

By proportion, this clone is medium-sized (0.01 to 0.1%). Other DNA sequences in the same sample also yield this CDR3. The V call is TRBV4-1, the J call TRBJ2-2; 7 bases map to TRBD1. Germline V gene sequence: CDR1 MGHRA, CDR2 YSYEKL. The CDR3 loop spans 14 amino acids. Trimming cost V 3 bases and J 5 bases; bases outside gene matches: 3. The CDR3 region is CASSQDRSTGELFF. In DNA form, the CDR3 reads TGCGCCAGCAGCCAGGACAGGTCAACCGGGGAGCTGTTTTTT.

The rearrangement links TRBV6-5 to TRBJ2-1, with 10 positions matching TRBD2. The CDR3 has 16 amino acids. Trimming at V came to 0 bases and at J to 4 bases, leaving 3 bases not matched to a gene. Germline CDR1 MNHEY, CDR2 SVGAGI. CDR3 nucleotides: TGTGCCAGCAGTTACTCGGGACTAGCGCTTTACAATGAGCAGTTCTTC. Its translation is CASSYSGLALYNEQFF.

The chain links TRBV7-9 to TRBJ2-1; maybe TRBD2 (5 bases). Trimming took off 2 bases at V and 4 bases at J, with 21 bases between the two ends. The CDR3 contains 18 residues. The germline V gene encodes CDR1 SEHNR and CDR2 FQNEAQ (reference sequence). The CDR3 reads CASSLWYPTRRLYNEQFF. CDR3 nucleotide sequence: TGTGCCAGCAGCTTATGGTACCCCACTAGAAGATTATACAATGAGCAGTTCTTC.

The chain uses TRBV7-2 and TRBJ2-2; D call uncertain. The CDR3 has 15 residues. Germline CDR1 SGHTA, CDR2 FQGNSA. V lost 3 bases to trimming and J lost 6 bases, with 14 bases between them. In DNA form, the CDR3 reads TGTGCCAGCAGCTTTCGTACTACCTCGGCCGGGGAGCTGTTTTTT. Protein sequence: CASSFRTTSAGELFF.

The chain is built from TRBV10-3 and TRBJ1-1; 7 bases match TRBD1. Germline values: CDR1 ENHRY, CDR2 SYGVKD. J was trimmed by 3 bases and V by 3 bases; bases with no gene match: 7. The CDR3 consists of 15 residues. Here the CDR3 reads CAISETGQSHTEAFF. CDR3 nucleotide sequence: TGTGCCATCAGTGAAACGGGACAGAGCCACACTGAAGCTTTCTTT.

The chain joins TRBV7-2 to TRBJ1-5; D unclear. The ends were cut back, 3 bases at V and 0 bases at J, with 9 bases in the middle. This CDR3 has 15 residues. Germline values: CDR1 SGHTA, CDR2 FQGNSA. The CDR3 bases are TGTGCCAGCAGCTTTATGGCGGATAGCAATCAGCCCCAGCATTTT. This gives the protein CASSFMADSNQPQHF.

The V call is TRBV6-5, the J call TRBJ2-3; the match to TRBD1 covers 9 bases. Germline V gene lookup returns CDR1 MNHEY and CDR2 SVGAGI. This CDR3 has 14 amino acids. Trimming took 2 bases from V and 8 from J; bases not matched to a gene: 5. The CDR3 loop reads CASSYTGQGSTQYF. CDR3 DNA sequence: TGTGCCAGCAGTTACACCGGACAGGGGAGTACGCAGTATTTT.